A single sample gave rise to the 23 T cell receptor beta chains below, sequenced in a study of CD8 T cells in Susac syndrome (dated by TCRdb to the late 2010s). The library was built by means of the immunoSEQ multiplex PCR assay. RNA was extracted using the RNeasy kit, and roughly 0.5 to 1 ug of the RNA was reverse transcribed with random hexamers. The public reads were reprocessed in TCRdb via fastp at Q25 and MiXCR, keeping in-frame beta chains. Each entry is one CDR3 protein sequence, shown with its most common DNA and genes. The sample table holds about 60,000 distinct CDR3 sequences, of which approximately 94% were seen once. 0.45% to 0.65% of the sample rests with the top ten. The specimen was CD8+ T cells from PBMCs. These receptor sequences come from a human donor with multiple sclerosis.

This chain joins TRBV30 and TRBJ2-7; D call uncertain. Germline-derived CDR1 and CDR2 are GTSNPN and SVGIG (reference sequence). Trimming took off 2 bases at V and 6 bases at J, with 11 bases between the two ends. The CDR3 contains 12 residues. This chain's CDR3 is CAWSLGLVEQYF. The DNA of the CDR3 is TGTGCCTGGAGTTTGGGTTTAGTCGAGCAGTACTTC.

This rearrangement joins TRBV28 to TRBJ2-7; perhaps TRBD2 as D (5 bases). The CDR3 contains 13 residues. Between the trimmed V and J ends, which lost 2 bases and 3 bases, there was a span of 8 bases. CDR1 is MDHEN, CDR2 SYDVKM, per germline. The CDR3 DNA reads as TGTGCCAGCAGTTTAGAGGAGGTCTACGAGCAGTACTTC. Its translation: CASSLEEVYEQYF.

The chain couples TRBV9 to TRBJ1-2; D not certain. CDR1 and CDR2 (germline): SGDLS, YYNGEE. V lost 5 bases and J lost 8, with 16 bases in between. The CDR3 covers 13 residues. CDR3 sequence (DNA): TGTGCCAGCAGTCTAACGGTCAATCGGGGCTACACCTTC. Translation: CASSLTVNRGYTF.

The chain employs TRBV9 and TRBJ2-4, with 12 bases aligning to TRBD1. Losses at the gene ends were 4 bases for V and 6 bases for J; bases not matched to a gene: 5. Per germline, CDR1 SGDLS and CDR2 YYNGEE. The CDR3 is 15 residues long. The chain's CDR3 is CASSLGQGAGNIQYF. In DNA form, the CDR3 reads TGTGCCAGCAGCCTGGGACAGGGGGCTGGAAACATTCAGTACTTC.

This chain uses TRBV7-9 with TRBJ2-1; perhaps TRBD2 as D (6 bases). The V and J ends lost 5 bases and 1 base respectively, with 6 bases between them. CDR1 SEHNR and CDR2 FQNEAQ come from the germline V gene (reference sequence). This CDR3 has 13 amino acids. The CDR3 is CASSGTSYNEQFF. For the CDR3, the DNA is TGTGCCAGCAGCGGGACTTCCTACAATGAGCAGTTCTTC.

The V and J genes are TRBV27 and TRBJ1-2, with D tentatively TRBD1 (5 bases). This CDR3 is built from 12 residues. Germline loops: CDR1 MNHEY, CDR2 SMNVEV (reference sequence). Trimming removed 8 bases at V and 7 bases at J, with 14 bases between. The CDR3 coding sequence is TGTGCCAGCCGCGATGGGGGAAGTGGCTACACCTTC. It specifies CASRDGGSGYTF.

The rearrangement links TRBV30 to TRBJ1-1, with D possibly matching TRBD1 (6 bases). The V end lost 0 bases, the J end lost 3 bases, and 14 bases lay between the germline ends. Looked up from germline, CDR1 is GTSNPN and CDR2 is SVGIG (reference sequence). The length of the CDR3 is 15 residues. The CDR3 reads CAWSVPPRQDTEAFF. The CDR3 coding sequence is TGTGCCTGGAGTGTCCCACCCCGACAGGACACTGAAGCTTTCTTT.

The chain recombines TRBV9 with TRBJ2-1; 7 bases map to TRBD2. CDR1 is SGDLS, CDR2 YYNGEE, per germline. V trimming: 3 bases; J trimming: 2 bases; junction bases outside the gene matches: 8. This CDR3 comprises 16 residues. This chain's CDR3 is CASSGAWRETYNEQFF. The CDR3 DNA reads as TGTGCCAGCAGCGGTGCTTGGCGGGAGACCTACAATGAGCAGTTCTTC.

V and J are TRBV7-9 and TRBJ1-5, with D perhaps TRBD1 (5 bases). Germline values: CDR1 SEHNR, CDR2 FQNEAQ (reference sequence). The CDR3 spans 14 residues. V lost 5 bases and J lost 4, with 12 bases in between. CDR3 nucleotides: TGTGCCAGCAGCGAGGACGGGGCAAATCAGCCCCAGCATTTT. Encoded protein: CASSEDGANQPQHF.

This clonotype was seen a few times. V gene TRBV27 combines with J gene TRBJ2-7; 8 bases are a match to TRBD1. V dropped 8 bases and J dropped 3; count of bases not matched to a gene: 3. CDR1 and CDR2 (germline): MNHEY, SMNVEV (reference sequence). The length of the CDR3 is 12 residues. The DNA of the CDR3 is TGTGCCAGCCGGACAGGGAACTACGAGCAGTACTTC. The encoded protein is CASRTGNYEQYF.

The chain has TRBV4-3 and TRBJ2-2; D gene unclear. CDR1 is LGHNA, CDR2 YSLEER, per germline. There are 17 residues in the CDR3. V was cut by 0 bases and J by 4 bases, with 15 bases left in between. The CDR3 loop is CASSQDSRSITTGELFF. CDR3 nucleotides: TGCGCCAGCAGCCAAGATTCTAGGAGTATTACCACCGGGGAGCTGTTTTTT.

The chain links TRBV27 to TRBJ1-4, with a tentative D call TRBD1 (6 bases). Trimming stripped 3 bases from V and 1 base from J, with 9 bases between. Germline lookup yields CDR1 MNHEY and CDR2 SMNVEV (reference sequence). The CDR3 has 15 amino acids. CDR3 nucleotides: TGTGCCAGCAGTTTGGAGGGGGGAACTAATGAAAAACTGTTTTTT. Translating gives CASSLEGGTNEKLFF.

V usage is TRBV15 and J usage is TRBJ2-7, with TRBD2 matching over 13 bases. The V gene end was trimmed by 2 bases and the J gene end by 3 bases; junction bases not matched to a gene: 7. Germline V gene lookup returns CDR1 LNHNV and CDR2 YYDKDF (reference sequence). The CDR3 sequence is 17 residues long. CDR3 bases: TGTGCCACCAGCAGATCCCTGAGACTAGCGGGGGGCTACGAGCAGTACTTC. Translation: CATSRSLRLAGGYEQYF.

CDR3 DNA: TGTGCCAGCCTTTCGGCGGGGAGAACAGATACGCAGTATTTT. It encodes CASLSAGRTDTQYF. V usage is TRBV5-6 and J usage is TRBJ2-3, with D possibly being TRBD2 (6 bases). V was trimmed by 7 bases and J by 3 bases, leaving 15 bases between them. CDR1 is SGHDT and CDR2 is YYEEEE in the germline V gene. The CDR3 spans 14 residues. The full variable domain, rest sourced from reference TRBV5-6 and TRBJ2-3, is DAGVTQSPTHLIKTRGQQVTLRCSPKSGHDTVSWYQQALGQGPQFIFQYYEEEERQRGNFPDRFSGHQFPNYSSELNVNALLLGDSALYLCASLSAGRTDTQYFGPGTRLTVL.

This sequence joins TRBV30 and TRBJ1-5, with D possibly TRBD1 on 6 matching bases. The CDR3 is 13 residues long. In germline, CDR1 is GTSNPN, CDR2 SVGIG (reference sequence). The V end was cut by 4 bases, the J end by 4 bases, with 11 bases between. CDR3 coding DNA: TGTGCCTGGAATACAGGGTGGAATCAGCCCCAGCATTTT. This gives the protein CAWNTGWNQPQHF.

DNA for the CDR3: TGCAGCGTCGACGGGACTAGCGGGAGGGCTTACGAGCAGTACTTC. Residues: CSVDGTSGRAYEQYF. V usage is TRBV29-1 and J usage is TRBJ2-7; TRBD2 matches at 16 bases. J lost 4 bases, V lost 6 bases, and 6 bases had no gene match. The CDR3 runs 15 residues. In germline, CDR1 is SQVTM, CDR2 ANQGSEA.

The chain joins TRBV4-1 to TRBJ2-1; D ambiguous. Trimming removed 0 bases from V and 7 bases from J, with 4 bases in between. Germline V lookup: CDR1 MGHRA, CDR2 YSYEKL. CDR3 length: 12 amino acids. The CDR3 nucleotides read TGCGCCAGCAGCCAAGATGGGAATGAGCAGTTCTTC. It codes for CASSQDGNEQFF.

This chain's CDR3 is CASSYAANEQYF. The CDR3 DNA reads as TGTGCCAGCAGTTACGCGGCAAACGAGCAGTACTTC. The V gene is TRBV6-2 or TRBV6-3, the J gene TRBJ2-7; D is unclear. This CDR3 spans 12 amino acids. Germline V gene data show CDR1 as MNHEY and CDR2 as SVGEGT. V dropped 2 bases and J dropped 5 bases, with 7 bases sitting between them.

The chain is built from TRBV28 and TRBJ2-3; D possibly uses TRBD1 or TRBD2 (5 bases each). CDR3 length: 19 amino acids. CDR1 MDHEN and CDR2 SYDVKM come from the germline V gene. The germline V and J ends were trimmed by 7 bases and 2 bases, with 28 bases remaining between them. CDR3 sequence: CASTETVGANPTLTDTQYF. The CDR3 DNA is TGTGCCAGCACCGAAACAGTCGGGGCCAATCCAACTCTCACAGATACGCAGTATTTT.

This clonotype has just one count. CDR3 nucleotides: TGTGCCAGCAGCACGGGGGGAAAAGAGACCCAGTACTTC. Its translation is CASSTGGKETQYF. This sequence joins TRBV7-9 and TRBJ2-5; 7 bases map to TRBD2. In germline, CDR1 is SEHNR, CDR2 FQNEAQ (reference sequence). V was pared by 5 bases and J by 3 bases, with 3 bases of the junction left unmatched. The CDR3 runs to 13 residues.

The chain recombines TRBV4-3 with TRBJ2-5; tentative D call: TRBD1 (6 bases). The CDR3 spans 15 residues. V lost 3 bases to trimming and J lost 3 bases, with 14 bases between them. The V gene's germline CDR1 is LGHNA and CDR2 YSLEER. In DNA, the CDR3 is TGCGCCAGCAGCCACCTCTGGACAGAAGAAGAGACCCAGTACTTC. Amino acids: CASSHLWTEEETQYF.

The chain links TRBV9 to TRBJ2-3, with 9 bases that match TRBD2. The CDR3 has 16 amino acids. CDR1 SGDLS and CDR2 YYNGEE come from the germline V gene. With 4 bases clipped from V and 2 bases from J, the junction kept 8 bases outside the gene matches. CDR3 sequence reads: CASSTQTSGYTDTQYF. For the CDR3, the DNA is TGTGCCAGCAGCACTCAGACTAGCGGATACACAGATACGCAGTATTTT.

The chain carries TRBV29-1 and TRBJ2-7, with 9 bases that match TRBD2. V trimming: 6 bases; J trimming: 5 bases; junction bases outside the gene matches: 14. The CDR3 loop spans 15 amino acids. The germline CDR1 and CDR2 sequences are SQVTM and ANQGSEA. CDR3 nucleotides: TGCAGCGTAGACGGGACTAGCAAGAGTGGCGACGAGCAGTACTTC. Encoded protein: CSVDGTSKSGDEQYF.